The clone carrying this T cell receptor beta chain has a single count. J lost 1 base, V lost 6 bases, and 6 bases had no gene match. The CDR3 is 16 residues long. CDR1 KGHDR and CDR2 SFDVKD come from the germline V gene. This sample is part of a study of blood T cell repertoires in COVID-19. Study in general: Material from acute and convalescent COVID-19 was sourced from the United States, Italy and Spain. Sources were T cells, B-cell-depleted T cells, or PBMCs; the material itself was cDNA or gDNA.

As handled by the study authors: Estimation of nucleated cell counts relied on the amplification of reference gene primers. TCRdb's copy holds only in-frame clones and misses some; the assay was immunoSEQ multiplex PCR. From that table come the V and J calls and clone size; the DNA was used to work out D and trimming. The data show some 460,000 clones, more than 85% seen once. The clonotype comes from a woman aged 30 to 39 with acute or convalescent COVID-19. This sequence joins TRBV24-1 and TRBJ2-3, with TRBD1 matching over 10 bases. Input material: peripheral blood. CDR3 DNA sequence: TGTGCCACCAGTCCCGGGACAGGGGCTGGCACAGATACGCAGTATTTT. It is translated as CATSPGTGAGTDTQYF.